The 30 T cell receptor beta chains below all came from one sample that was sequenced in a study of shared clonotypes between healthy human individuals. Here immunoSEQ multiplex PCR was the method, and the copy in TCRdb shows in-frame clones only, minus some. This table has under 2,500,000 clones, approximately 94% appearing once. The material sequenced was naive CD4+ T cells sorted from blood. As to subset: CD45RA+ positively selected. The receptors originated from a man younger than 30 in good health.

The V call is TRBV11-2, the J call TRBJ2-7, with TRBD2 identical over 11 bases. J lost 0 bases, V lost 6 bases, and 7 bases had no gene match. This CDR3 has 16 residues. Germline lookup yields CDR1 SGHAT and CDR2 FQNNGV. CDR3 amino acids: CASRSGGTSGSYEQYF. The CDR3 bases are TGTGCCAGCAGATCCGGCGGGACTAGCGGCTCCTACGAGCAGTACTTC.

The genes are TRBV6-1 and TRBJ2-5; D tentatively fits TRBD1 or TRBD2 (6 bases each). The V gene's germline CDR1 is MNHNS and CDR2 SASEGT. The CDR3 contains 14 residues. V was clipped by 1 base and J by 1 base, with 7 bases between them. The CDR3: CASSEGGAQETQYF. The CDR3 DNA reads TGTGCCAGCAGTGAAGGGGGGGCCCAAGAGACCCAGTACTTC.

The rearrangement joins TRBV20-1 to TRBJ2-1, with D possibly TRBD1 on 5 matching bases. There are 10 residues in the CDR3. Trimming cost V 6 bases and J 11 bases, with 11 bases left between them. CDR1 DFQATT and CDR2 SNEGSKA come from the germline V gene (reference sequence). The CDR3 DNA follows: TGCAGTGCCCTGGACACGCAGCAGTTCTTC. As protein: CSALDTQQFF.

V gene TRBV5-1 combines with J gene TRBJ2-1; 9 nucleotides match TRBD2. This CDR3 region has 14 residues. From germline, CDR1 is SGHRS and CDR2 YFSETQ. V gave up 5 bases and J gave up 3 bases; unmatched junction bases: 3. The CDR3 DNA sequence: TGCGCCAGCAGGTCGCGGGAGGGCTACAATGAGCAGTTCTTC. Protein product: CASRSREGYNEQFF.

This clone was counted between two and nine times. The chain recombines TRBV6-5 with TRBJ1-1, with D possibly TRBD1 on 6 matching bases. Germline-derived CDR1 and CDR2 are MNHEY and SVGAGI. V shed 5 bases and J shed 10 bases, with 14 bases lying between them. CDR3 length equals 12 residues. The CDR3 DNA reads TGTGCCAGCAGTACCCTTGGGGGGGCAGCTTTCTTT. Its protein is CASSTLGGAAFF.

As to this clone: At one of its ends the junction is not consistent with the germline gene, which may arise from a read error. Other DNA sequences within the sample encode an identical CDR3. The gene calls are TRBV5-1 and TRBJ1-2; D gene uncertain. The germline V gene has CDR1 SGHRS and CDR2 YFSETQ. The CDR3 spans 15 residues. The CDR3 region is CASSLEGQVNYGYTF. The CDR3 DNA reads as TGCGCCAGCAGTTTGGAGGGCCAGGTTAACTATGGCTACACCTTC.

This chain uses TRBV6-6 with TRBJ2-7; D is ambiguous. Germline V gene data show CDR1 as MNHNY and CDR2 as SVGAGI (reference sequence). Trimming removed 0 bases at V and 6 bases at J, with 12 bases between. There are 14 residues in the CDR3. The CDR3 bases are TGTGCCAGCAGTTACTCGACGGCTAGGGTCGAGCAGTACTTC. Protein product: CASSYSTARVEQYF.

As to this clone: Other DNA sequences of this sample code for an identical CDR3. V and J are TRBV5-1 and TRBJ2-5; weak D call: TRBD2 (6 bases). The CDR3 runs to 14 residues. The V gene's germline CDR1 is SGHRS and CDR2 YFSETQ. The V and J ends lost 3 bases and 1 base respectively, with 10 bases between them. CDR3 DNA: TGCGCCAGCAGCTCAGGAGGGGCCCAAGAGACCCAGTACTTC. Amino acid sequence: CASSSGGAQETQYF.

This chain uses TRBV5-1 with TRBJ2-5; the D is unclear. Trimming took off 2 bases at V and 10 bases at J, with 9 bases between the two ends. This CDR3 is built from 11 residues. Looked up from germline, CDR1 is SGHRS and CDR2 is YFSETQ. The CDR3 sequence is CASSFGLYQYF. CDR3 coding DNA: TGCGCCAGCAGCTTCGGTTTATACCAGTACTTC. The full variable domain, completed using reference TRBV5-1 and TRBJ2-5, is KAGVTQTPRYLIKTRGQQVTLSCSPISGHRSVSWYQQTPGQGLQFLFEYFSETQRNKGNFPGRFSGRQFSNSRSEMNVSTLELGDSALYLCASSFGLYQYFGPGTRLLVL.

The chain uses TRBV19 and TRBJ1-2, with D tentatively TRBD1 (5 bases). The germline V gene encodes CDR1 LNHDA and CDR2 SQIVND (reference sequence). The CDR3 consists of 10 residues. Trimming removed 8 bases at V and 8 bases at J, with 9 bases between. This CDR3 is CASGRGGYTF. The CDR3 DNA reads TGTGCCAGTGGTAGGGGAGGCTACACCTTC. Together with reference TRBV19 and TRBJ1-2, the CDR3 gives the full variable domain: DGGITQSPKYLFRKEGQNVTLSCEQNLNHDAMYWYRQDPGQGLRLIYYSQIVNDFQKGDIAEGYSVSREKKESFPLTVTSAQKNPTAFYLCASGRGGYTFGSGTRLTVV.

Details on this clone: Since a much larger clone is just one base distant, this may be a read error. At the DNA level, this CDR3 is encoded by other sequences in the same sample as well. V usage is TRBV11-2 and J usage is TRBJ1-2; 7 bases match TRBD1. Germline CDR1 SGHAT, CDR2 FQNNGV. J lost 2 bases, V lost 4 bases, and 1 base had no gene match. CDR3 length equals 13 residues. The CDR3 DNA sequence: TGTGCCAGCAGCTCGGACAGGAACTATGGCTACACCTTC. Translation gives CASSSDRNYGYTF.

The chain has TRBV5-1 and TRBJ1-1; D might be TRBD1 (6 bases). The V and J ends lost 0 bases and 1 base respectively, with 13 bases between them. Germline V gene data show CDR1 as SGHRS and CDR2 as YFSETQ. This CDR3 spans 16 amino acids. CDR3 loop: CASSLAVGTQNTEAFF. CDR3 sequence (DNA): TGCGCCAGCAGCTTGGCCGTGGGGACACAGAACACTGAAGCTTTCTTT.

The chain has TRBV11-3 and TRBJ1-1; TRBD1 agrees at 9 bases. Per the germline V gene, CDR1 is SGHNT and CDR2 is YENEEA. This CDR3 contains 13 residues. The junction had 5 bases not matched to a gene; V was cut back by 5 bases and J by 7 bases. In nucleotides, the CDR3 is TGTGCCAGCAGCCCGGGACAGGGCCTTGAAGCTTTCTTT. This encodes CASSPGQGLEAFF.

This chain connects TRBV13 to TRBJ2-1; D possibly corresponds to TRBD2 (7 bases). V dropped 5 bases and J dropped 4 bases, with 21 bases sitting between them. This CDR3 spans 17 amino acids. The germline CDR1 and CDR2 sequences are PRHDT and FYEKMQ (reference sequence). The CDR3 sequence: CASSPWGGTRSYNEQFF. The CDR3 bases are TGTGCCAGCAGCCCTTGGGGGGGCACCAGATCGTACAATGAGCAGTTCTTC.

The rearrangement joins TRBV5-1 to TRBJ2-7, with D unresolved. The V end was cut by 0 bases, the J end by 0 bases, with 7 bases between. This CDR3 contains 14 residues. CDR1 and CDR2 from the germline V gene are SGHRS and YFSETQ. CDR3 loop: CASSLGTTSYEQYF. In DNA, the CDR3 is TGCGCCAGCAGCTTGGGCACCACCTCCTACGAGCAGTACTTC.

The J gene is TRBJ1-1, the V gene TRBV7-9; D unclear. Trimming shortened V by 4 bases and J by 10 bases, and 10 bases separated the two germline ends. The CDR3 totals 11 residues. Germline loops: CDR1 SEHNR, CDR2 FQNEAQ (reference sequence). The CDR3: CASSSGRVAFF. The CDR3 bases are TGTGCCAGCAGCTCCGGCCGGGTAGCTTTCTTT.

The chain uses TRBV29-1 and TRBJ2-3; tentative D call: TRBD1 (5 bases). The ends were cut back, 7 bases at V and 4 bases at J, with 12 bases in the middle. CDR3 size: 12 residues. The germline CDR1 and CDR2 sequences are SQVTM and ANQGSEA. This CDR3 is CSAPRAPDTQYF. The CDR3 DNA is TGCAGCGCACCCAGGGCGCCAGATACGCAGTATTTT.

Worth noting for this clone: The conserved closing phenylalanine or tryptophan is absent in this CDR3, likely reflecting a read error. The limits of the CDR3 on the DNA are not certain, so only TCRdb's listed CDR3 is given. The chain couples TRBV21-1 to TRBJ2-4. TRBV21-1 is flagged as a pseudogene. The CDR3 sequence runs 8 residues, both termini included. CDR3 residues: CASSNRTR.

The chain combines TRBV28 with TRBJ1-3; D is ambiguous. The CDR3 consists of 13 residues. The V gene lost 3 bases and the J gene lost 3 bases, with 6 bases spanning the gap. Germline V gives CDR1 MDHEN, CDR2 SYDVKM. The CDR3 DNA sequence: TGTGCCAGCAGTTTGGGTAGTGGAAACACCATATATTTT. Encoded protein: CASSLGSGNTIYF.

The CDR3 loop is CASRSTGATNEKLFF. Written as DNA, the CDR3 is TGTGCCAGCAGATCTACGGGGGCAACTAATGAAAAACTGTTTTTT. The J gene is TRBJ1-4, the V gene TRBV2, with a tentative D call TRBD1 (5 bases). Trimming cost V 6 bases and J 0 bases, with 11 bases left between them. The CDR3 loop spans 15 amino acids. Per germline, CDR1 SNHLY and CDR2 FYNNEI.

V usage is TRBV2 and J usage is TRBJ2-7, with D possibly matching TRBD1 (7 bases). This CDR3 comprises 16 residues. Trimming cost V 6 bases and J 6 bases, with 24 bases left between them. From germline, CDR1 is SNHLY and CDR2 FYNNEI. The CDR3 bases are TGTGCCAGCAGGGGAGGAACACAGGGGAGAAGGGCCGAGCAGTACTTC. Its protein is CASRGGTQGRRAEQYF.

This clone was counted once. The genes are TRBV7-2 and TRBJ1-5; 8 bases are a match to TRBD1. Germline CDR1 and CDR2: SGHTA and FQGNSA. CDR3 length equals 15 residues. V dropped 8 bases and J dropped 0; count of bases not matched to a gene: 6. The DNA for the CDR3 is TGTGCCAGCGCAGGGGGCGGCTATAGCAATCAGCCCCAGCATTTT. Its translation is CASAGGGYSNQPQHF. The whole variable domain, filled in from reference TRBV7-2 and TRBJ1-5, reads GAGVSQSPSNKVTEKGKDVELRCDPISGHTALYWYRQSLGQGLEFLIYFQGNSAPDKSGLPSDRFSAERTGGSVSTLTIQRTQQEDSAVYLCASAGGGYSNQPQHFGDGTRLSIL.

The table lists this clone with a count of one. V is TRBV2 and J is TRBJ2-7, with D possibly TRBD2 on 6 matching bases. CDR1 and CDR2 (germline): SNHLY, FYNNEI. The CDR3 spans 13 residues. V dropped 8 bases and J dropped 3 bases, with 14 bases sitting between them. Here the CDR3 reads CASGRDLNYEQYF. The CDR3 DNA reads as TGTGCCAGCGGCCGGGACTTAAACTACGAGCAGTACTTC. Based on the CDR3 plus reference TRBV2 and TRBJ2-7, the full variable domain is EPEVTQTPSHQVTQMGQEVILRCVPISNHLYFYWYRQILGQKVEFLVSFYNNEISEKSEIFDDQFSVERPDGSNFTLKIRSTKLEDSAMYFCASGRDLNYEQYFGPGTRLTVT.

The chain joins TRBV19 to TRBJ1-2; D is uncertain. The CDR3 totals 16 residues. The germline gives CDR1 LNHDA, CDR2 SQIVND (reference sequence). V was pared by 3 bases and J by 0 bases, with 14 bases between. The CDR3, as DNA: TGTGCCAGTAGTATCCCCCAGGTGGGAGCTAACTATGGCTACACCTTC. It specifies CASSIPQVGANYGYTF. The whole variable domain, filled in from reference TRBV19 and TRBJ1-2, reads DGGITQSPKYLFRKEGQNVTLSCEQNLNHDAMYWYRQDPGQGLRLIYYSQIVNDFQKGDIAEGYSVSREKKESFPLTVTSAQKNPTAFYLCASSIPQVGANYGYTFGSGTRLTVV.

The V gene is TRBV7-8, the J gene TRBJ2-1, with a weak D call TRBD2 (6 bases). The germline V gene has CDR1 SGHVS and CDR2 FQNEAQ. Between the trimmed V and J ends, which lost 1 base and 2 bases, there was a span of 15 bases. This CDR3 is built from 17 residues. DNA for the CDR3: TGTGCCAGCAGCTTAGTACGGGGAGGCCCCACCTACAATGAGCAGTTCTTC. It specifies CASSLVRGGPTYNEQFF.

The chain employs TRBV7-8 and TRBJ2-7, with no clear D. Trimming removed 1 base from V and 3 bases from J, with 13 bases in between. Germline V gene lookup returns CDR1 SGHVS and CDR2 FQNEAQ. CDR3 length: 15 residues. CDR3 region: CASSLGPRQFYEQYF. Here the CDR3 DNA reads TGTGCCAGCAGCTTAGGGCCCCGGCAATTCTACGAGCAGTACTTC.

The chain has TRBV10-3 and TRBJ2-3, with D possibly matching TRBD2 (6 bases). V dropped 11 bases and J dropped 5 bases, with 11 bases sitting between them. The CDR3 spans 11 residues. CDR1 and CDR2 from the germline V gene are ENHRY and SYGVKD. The CDR3 region has the DNA TGTGCCGGCGGAGGGCGAGATACGCAGTATTTT. Protein sequence: CAGGGRDTQYF.

This clone was detected once. This chain uses TRBV7-2 with TRBJ2-1, with 8 nucleotides matching TRBD2. The J segment lost 0 bases and the V segment lost 4 bases, leaving 2 bases of the junction unmatched. This CDR3 spans 15 amino acids. Germline V gene sequence: CDR1 SGHTA, CDR2 FQGNSA. In DNA, the CDR3 is TGTGCCAGCAGCTCAGCGGGGGCCTCCTACAATGAGCAGTTCTTC. It translates to CASSSAGASYNEQFF. Combining the CDR3 with reference TRBV7-2 and TRBJ2-1 gives the whole variable domain GAGVSQSPSNKVTEKGKDVELRCDPISGHTALYWYRQSLGQGLEFLIYFQGNSAPDKSGLPSDRFSAERTGGSVSTLTIQRTQQEDSAVYLCASSSAGASYNEQFFGPGTRLTVL.

As regards this clone: The same CDR3 is also encoded by other DNA sequences in this sample. This chain joins TRBV5-1 and TRBJ1-5; no definite D call. Germline CDR1 and CDR2: SGHRS and YFSETQ. The CDR3 contains 15 residues. V lost 0 bases and J 1 base, leaving 8 bases between the germline ends. The CDR3 sequence is CASSLGTGSNQPQHF. CDR3 nucleotide sequence: TGCGCCAGCAGCTTGGGGACGGGGAGCAATCAGCCCCAGCATTTT.

This chain links TRBV7-8 with TRBJ1-2, with 7 nucleotides matching TRBD1. Germline CDR1 reads SGHVS; CDR2 reads FQNEAQ. V dropped 4 bases and J dropped 4; count of bases not matched to a gene: 9. The CDR3 is made up of 15 amino acids. The CDR3 region is CASSSGTETTYGYTF. CDR3 nucleotide sequence: TGTGCCAGCAGCTCCGGGACAGAGACAACCTATGGCTACACCTTC. Full variable domain (missing parts from reference TRBV7-8 and TRBJ1-2): GAGVSQSPRYKVAKRGQDVALRCDPISGHVSLFWYQQALGQGPEFLTYFQNEAQLDKSGLPSDRFFAERPEGSVSTLKIQRTQQEDSAVYLCASSSGTETTYGYTFGSGTRLTVV.